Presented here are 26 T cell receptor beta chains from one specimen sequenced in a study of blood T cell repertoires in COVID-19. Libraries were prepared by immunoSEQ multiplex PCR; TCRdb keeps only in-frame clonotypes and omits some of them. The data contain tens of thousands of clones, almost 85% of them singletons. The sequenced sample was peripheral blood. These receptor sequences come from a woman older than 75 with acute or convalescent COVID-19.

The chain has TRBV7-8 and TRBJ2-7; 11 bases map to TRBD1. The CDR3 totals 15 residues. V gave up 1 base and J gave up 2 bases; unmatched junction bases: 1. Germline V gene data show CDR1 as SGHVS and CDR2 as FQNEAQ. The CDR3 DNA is TGTGCCAGCAGCTTAGGGGACAGGGGGGCCTACGAGCAGTACTTC. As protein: CASSLGDRGAYEQYF.

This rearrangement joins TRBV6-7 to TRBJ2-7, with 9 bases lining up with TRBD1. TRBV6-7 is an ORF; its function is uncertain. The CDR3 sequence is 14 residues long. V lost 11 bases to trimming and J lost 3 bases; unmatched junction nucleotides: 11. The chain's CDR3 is CAGPPDRGIYEQYF. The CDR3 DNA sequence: TGTGCCGGACCTCCGGACAGGGGTATCTACGAGCAGTACTTC.

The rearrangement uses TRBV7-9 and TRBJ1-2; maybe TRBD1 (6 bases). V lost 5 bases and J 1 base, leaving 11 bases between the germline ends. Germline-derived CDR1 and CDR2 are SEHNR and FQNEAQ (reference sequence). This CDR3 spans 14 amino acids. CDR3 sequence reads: CASSPRTDNYGYTF. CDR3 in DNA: TGTGCCAGCAGCCCGCGGACAGATAACTATGGCTACACCTTC.

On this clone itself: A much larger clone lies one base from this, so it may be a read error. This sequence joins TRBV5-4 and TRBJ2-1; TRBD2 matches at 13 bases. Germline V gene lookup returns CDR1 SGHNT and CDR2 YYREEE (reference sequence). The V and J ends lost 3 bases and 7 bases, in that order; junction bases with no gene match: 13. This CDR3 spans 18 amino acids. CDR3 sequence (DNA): TGTGCCAGCAGCTCAGGACTAGCGGGAGTTGAGGCCTCGAATGAGCAGTTCTTC. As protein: CASSSGLAGVEASNEQFF.

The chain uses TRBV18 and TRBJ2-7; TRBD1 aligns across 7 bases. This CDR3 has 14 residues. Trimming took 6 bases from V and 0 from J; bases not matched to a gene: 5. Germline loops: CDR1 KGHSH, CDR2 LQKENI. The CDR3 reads CASSPGQSSYEQYF. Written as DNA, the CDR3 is TGTGCCAGCTCCCCGGGACAGAGCTCCTACGAGCAGTACTTC.

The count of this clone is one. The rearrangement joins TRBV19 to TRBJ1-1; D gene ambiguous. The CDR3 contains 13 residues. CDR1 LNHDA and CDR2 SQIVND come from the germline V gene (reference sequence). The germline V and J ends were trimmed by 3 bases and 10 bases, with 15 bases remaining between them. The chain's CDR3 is CASSISRRNGAFF. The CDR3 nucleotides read TGTGCCAGTAGTATCTCCCGCAGGAATGGAGCTTTCTTT. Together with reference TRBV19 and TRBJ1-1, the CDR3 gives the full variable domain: DGGITQSPKYLFRKEGQNVTLSCEQNLNHDAMYWYRQDPGQGLRLIYYSQIVNDFQKGDIAEGYSVSREKKESFPLTVTSAQKNPTAFYLCASSISRRNGAFFGQGTRLTVV.

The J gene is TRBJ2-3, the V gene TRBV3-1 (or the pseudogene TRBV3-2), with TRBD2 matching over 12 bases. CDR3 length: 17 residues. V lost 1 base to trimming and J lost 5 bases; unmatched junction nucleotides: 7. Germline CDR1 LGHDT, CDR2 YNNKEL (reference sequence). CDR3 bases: TGTGCCAGCAGCCAAGCCACCGGGACTAGCGGGCTAGATACGCAGTATTTT. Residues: CASSQATGTSGLDTQYF.

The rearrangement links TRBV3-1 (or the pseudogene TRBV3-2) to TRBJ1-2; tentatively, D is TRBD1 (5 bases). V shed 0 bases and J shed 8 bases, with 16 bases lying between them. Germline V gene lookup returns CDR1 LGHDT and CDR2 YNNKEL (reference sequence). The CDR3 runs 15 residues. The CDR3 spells CASSQDQGQGGGYTF. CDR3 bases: TGTGCCAGCAGCCAAGATCAAGGGCAGGGCGGCGGCTACACCTTC.

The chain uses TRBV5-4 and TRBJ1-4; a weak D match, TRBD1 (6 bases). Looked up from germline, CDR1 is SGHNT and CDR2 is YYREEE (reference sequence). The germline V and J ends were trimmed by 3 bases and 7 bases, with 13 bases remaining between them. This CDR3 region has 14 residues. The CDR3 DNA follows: TGTGCCAGCAGCTCGGATCCAGGGGTTGAAAAACTGTTTTTT. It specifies CASSSDPGVEKLFF.

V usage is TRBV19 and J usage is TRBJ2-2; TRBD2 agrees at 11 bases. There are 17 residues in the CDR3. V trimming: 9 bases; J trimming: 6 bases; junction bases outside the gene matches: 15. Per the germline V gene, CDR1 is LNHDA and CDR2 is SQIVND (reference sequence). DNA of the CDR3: TGTGCCAGCGCTAAACAGAGACTAGCGGGATGGGCCGGGGAGCTGTTTTTT. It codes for CASAKQRLAGWAGELFF.

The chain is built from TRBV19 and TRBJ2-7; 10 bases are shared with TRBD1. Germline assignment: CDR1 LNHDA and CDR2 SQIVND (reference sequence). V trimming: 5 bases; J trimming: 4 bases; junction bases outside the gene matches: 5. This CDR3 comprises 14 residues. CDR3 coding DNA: TGTGCCAGTAGTCTACGGGACAGGGGTTACGAGCAGTACTTC. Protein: CASSLRDRGYEQYF. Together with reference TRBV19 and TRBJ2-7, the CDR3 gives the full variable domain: DGGITQSPKYLFRKEGQNVTLSCEQNLNHDAMYWYRQDPGQGLRLIYYSQIVNDFQKGDIAEGYSVSREKKESFPLTVTSAQKNPTAFYLCASSLRDRGYEQYFGPGTRLTVT.

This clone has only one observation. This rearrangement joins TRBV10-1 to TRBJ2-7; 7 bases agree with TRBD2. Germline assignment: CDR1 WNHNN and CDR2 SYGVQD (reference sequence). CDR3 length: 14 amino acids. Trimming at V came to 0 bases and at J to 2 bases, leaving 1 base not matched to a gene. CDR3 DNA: TGCGCCAGCAGTGAGTCGGCGGGAGCCTACGAGCAGTACTTC. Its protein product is CASSESAGAYEQYF.

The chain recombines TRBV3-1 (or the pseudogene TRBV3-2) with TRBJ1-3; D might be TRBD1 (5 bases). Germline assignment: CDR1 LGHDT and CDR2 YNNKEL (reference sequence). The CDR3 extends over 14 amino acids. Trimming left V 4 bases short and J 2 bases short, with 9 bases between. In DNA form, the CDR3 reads TGTGCCAGCAGCCCAACAGGTACTGGAAACACCATATATTTT. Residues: CASSPTGTGNTIYF.

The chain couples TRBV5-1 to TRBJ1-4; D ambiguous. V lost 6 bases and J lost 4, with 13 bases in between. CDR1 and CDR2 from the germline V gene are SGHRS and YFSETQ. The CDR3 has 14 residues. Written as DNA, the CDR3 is TGCGCCAGCACCAGGACCGGGAATAATGAAAAACTGTTTTTT. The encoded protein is CASTRTGNNEKLFF.

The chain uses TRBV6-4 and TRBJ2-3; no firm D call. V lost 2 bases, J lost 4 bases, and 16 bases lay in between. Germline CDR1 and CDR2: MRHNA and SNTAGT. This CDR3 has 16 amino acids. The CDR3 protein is CASSDAPVGRSDTQYF. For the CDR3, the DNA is TGTGCCAGCAGTGACGCCCCTGTTGGCAGGTCAGATACGCAGTATTTT.

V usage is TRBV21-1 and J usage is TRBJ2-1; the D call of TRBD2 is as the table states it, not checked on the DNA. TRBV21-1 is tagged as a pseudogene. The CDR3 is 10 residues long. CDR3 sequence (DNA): TGTGCCAGCAGCAGAGGTGAGCAGTTCTTC. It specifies CASSRGEQFF.

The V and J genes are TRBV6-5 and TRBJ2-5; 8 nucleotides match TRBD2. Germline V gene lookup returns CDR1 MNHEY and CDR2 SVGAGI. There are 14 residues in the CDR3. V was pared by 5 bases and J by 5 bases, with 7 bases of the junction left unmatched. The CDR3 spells CASSQTGGRETQYF. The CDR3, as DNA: TGTGCCAGCAGTCAAACGGGGGGGCGGGAGACCCAGTACTTC.

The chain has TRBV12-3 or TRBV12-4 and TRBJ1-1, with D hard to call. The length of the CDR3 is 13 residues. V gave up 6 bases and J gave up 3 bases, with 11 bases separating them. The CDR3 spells CASRVPGYTEAFF. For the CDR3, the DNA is TGTGCCAGCAGGGTCCCGGGATACACTGAAGCTTTCTTT.

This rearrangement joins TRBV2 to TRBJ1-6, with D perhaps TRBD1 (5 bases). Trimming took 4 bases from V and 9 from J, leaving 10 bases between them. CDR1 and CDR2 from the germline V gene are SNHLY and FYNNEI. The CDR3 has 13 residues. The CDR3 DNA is TGTGCCAGCAGTGGGGGGGATCGTTCACCCCTCCACTTT. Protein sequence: CASSGGDRSPLHF.

As DNA, the CDR3 is TGCGCCAGCAGTGAGTCGGGGGACAGGGCCTACGAGCAGTACTTC. Protein sequence: CASSESGDRAYEQYF. The chain uses TRBV10-1 and TRBJ2-7, with 9 bases lining up with TRBD1. Germline assignment: CDR1 WNHNN and CDR2 SYGVQD (reference sequence). The J segment lost 2 bases and the V segment lost 0 bases, leaving 2 bases of the junction unmatched. This CDR3 is 15 amino acids long.

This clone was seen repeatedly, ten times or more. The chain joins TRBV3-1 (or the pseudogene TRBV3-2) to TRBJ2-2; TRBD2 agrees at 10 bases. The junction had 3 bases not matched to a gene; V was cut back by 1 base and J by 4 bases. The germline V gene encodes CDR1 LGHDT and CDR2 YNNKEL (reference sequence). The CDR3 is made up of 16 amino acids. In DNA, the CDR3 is TGTGCCAGCAGCCAAGGGGGACTAGCGAGCACCGGGGAGCTGTTTTTT. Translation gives CASSQGGLASTGELFF.

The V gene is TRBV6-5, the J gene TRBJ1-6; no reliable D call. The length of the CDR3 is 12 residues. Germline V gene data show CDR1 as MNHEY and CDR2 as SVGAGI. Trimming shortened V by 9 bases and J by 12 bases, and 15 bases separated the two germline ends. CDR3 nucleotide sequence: TGTGCCAGTTCCCCGGGGTCGGGACCCCTCCACTTT. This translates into CASSPGSGPLHF.

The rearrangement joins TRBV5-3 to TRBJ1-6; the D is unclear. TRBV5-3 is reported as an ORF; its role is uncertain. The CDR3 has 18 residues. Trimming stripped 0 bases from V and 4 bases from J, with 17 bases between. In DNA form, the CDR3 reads TGTGCCAGAAGCTTGGATGGCTCCCTGAGCGGGTATAATTCACCCCTCCACTTT. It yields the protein CARSLDGSLSGYNSPLHF.

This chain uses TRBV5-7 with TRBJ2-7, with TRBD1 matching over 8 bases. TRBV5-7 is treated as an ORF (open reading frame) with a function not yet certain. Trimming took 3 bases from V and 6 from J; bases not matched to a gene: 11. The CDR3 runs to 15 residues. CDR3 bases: TGTGCCAGCAGCTCGCAGCCGCAGGGGGCTTGCGAGCAGTACTTC. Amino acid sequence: CASSSQPQGACEQYF.

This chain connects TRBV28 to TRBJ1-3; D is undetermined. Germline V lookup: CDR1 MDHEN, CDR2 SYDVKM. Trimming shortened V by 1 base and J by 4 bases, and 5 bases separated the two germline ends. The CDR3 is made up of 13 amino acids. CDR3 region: CASSLYSGNTIYF. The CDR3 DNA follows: TGTGCCAGCAGTTTATACTCCGGAAACACCATATATTTT.

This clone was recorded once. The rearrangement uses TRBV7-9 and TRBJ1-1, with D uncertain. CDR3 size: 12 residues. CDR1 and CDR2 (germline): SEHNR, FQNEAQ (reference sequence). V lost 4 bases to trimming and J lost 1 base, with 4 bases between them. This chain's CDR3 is CASSSRNTEAFF. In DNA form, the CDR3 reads TGTGCCAGCAGCTCCCGGAACACTGAAGCTTTCTTT.